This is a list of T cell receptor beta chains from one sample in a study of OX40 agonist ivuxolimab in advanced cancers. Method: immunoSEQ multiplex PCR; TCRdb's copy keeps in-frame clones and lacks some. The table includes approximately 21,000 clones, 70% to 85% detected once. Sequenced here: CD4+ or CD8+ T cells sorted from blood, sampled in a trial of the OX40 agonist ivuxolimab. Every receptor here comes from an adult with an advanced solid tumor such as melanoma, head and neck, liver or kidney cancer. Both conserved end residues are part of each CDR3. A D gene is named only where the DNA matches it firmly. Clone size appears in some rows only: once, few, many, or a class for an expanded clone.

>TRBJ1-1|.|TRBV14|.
CASSQDMGSFRLNTEAFF
TGTGCCAGCAGCCAAGATATGGGCAGTTTCCGACTGAACACTGAAGCTTTCTTT
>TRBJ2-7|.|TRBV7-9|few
CASSFRDTSYEQYF
TGTGCCAGCAGTTTCCGGGACACATCCTACGAGCAGTACTTC
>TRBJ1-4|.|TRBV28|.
CASSLRDGNEKLFF
TGTGCCAGCAGTTTACGGGACGGCAATGAAAAACTGTTTTTT
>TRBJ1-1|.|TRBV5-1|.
CASSPVRRANNEAFF
TGCGCCAGCAGCCCGGTGCGAAGGGCCAACAATGAAGCTTTCTTT
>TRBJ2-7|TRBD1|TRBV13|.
CASSETGGFYEQYF
TGTGCCAGCAGCGAGACAGGGGGTTTCTACGAGCAGTACTTC
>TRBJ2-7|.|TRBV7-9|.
CASSLFEGDTYEQYF
TGTGCCAGCAGCTTATTTGAGGGTGATACCTACGAGCAGTACTTC
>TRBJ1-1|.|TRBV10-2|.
CASSETGMGTEAFF
TGCGCCAGCAGCGAAACAGGGATGGGCACTGAAGCTTTCTTT
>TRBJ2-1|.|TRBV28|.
CASTLDGSLYNEQFF
TGTGCCAGCACTTTGGACGGGAGCCTCTACAATGAGCAGTTCTTC
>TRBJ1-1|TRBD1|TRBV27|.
CASGSQGSNTEAFF
TGTGCCAGCGGTTCACAGGGGTCAAACACTGAAGCTTTCTTT
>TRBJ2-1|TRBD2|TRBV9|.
CASSITLSGTGEQFF
TGTGCCAGCAGCATAACCCTTAGCGGGACTGGAGAGCAGTTCTTC
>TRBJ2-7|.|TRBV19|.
CASSITGSGEQYF
TGTGCCAGTAGTATAACAGGGTCGGGGGAGCAGTACTTC
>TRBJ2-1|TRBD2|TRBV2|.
CASRDASGSVDEQFF
TGTGCCAGCAGGGATGCTAGCGGGAGTGTTGATGAGCAGTTCTTC
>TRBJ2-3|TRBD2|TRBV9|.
CASSVDPGLAARTDTQYF
TGTGCCAGCAGCGTAGATCCCGGACTAGCGGCCCGCACAGATACGCAGTATTTT